Listed here are 6 T cell receptor beta chains from one sample, sequenced in a study of blood T cell repertoires in COVID-19. Produced via immunoSEQ multiplex PCR; TCRdb's table is partial and in-frame only. The repertoire includes under 550,000 clones, over 85% of them detected once, and 0.65% to 1% sits in the top ten. Sample: peripheral blood. The source is a man younger than 35 with COVID-19, enrolled during active disease.

The chain recombines TRBV27 with TRBJ2-5; 9 bases line up with TRBD1. Germline V gives CDR1 MNHEY, CDR2 SMNVEV (reference sequence). The CDR3 loop spans 17 amino acids. Germline trimming cut 8 bases from V and 4 bases from J; bases unmatched to any gene: 17. The CDR3 sequence is CASSPRGGTGWAETQYF. CDR3 sequence (DNA): TGTGCCAGCTCCCCGCGAGGGGGGACAGGGTGGGCAGAGACCCAGTACTTC.

The CDR3, as DNA: TGTGCCAGCAGCTCAAATAGCGGGGGGTTTTCGGATACGCAGTATTTT. It is translated as CASSSNSGGFSDTQYF. The rearrangement links TRBV7-2 to TRBJ2-3; 10 bases line up with TRBD2. The CDR3 has 16 residues. The germline gives CDR1 SGHTA, CDR2 FQGNSA. Losses at the gene ends were 4 bases for V and 6 bases for J; bases not matched to a gene: 10.

This clone was detected only once. This chain uses TRBV6-5 with TRBJ1-6; 8 nucleotides agree with TRBD1. V was clipped by 5 bases and J by 10 bases; unmatched bases: 10. CDR3 length: 15 residues. The germline gives CDR1 MNHEY, CDR2 SVGAGI. CDR3 in DNA: TGTGCCAGCAGTACCCGGACAGGGCTTGAGTCACCCCTCCACTTT. Its protein is CASSTRTGLESPLHF.

The table lists this clone with a count of one. V usage is TRBV4-1 and J usage is TRBJ2-3; 7 bases are shared with TRBD1. With V trimmed by 3 bases and J by 2 bases, 5 bases remained unmatched. The CDR3 is 15 residues long. Per germline, CDR1 MGHRA and CDR2 YSYEKL. The CDR3 coding sequence is TGCGCCAGCAGCCAGACAGGGATTTTCACAGATACGCAGTATTTT. Translation gives CASSQTGIFTDTQYF.

The chain is built from TRBV10-2 and TRBJ2-3, with 13 bases that match TRBD2. The CDR3 length is 16 residues. From germline, CDR1 is WSHSY and CDR2 SAAADI. The ends lost 8 bases at V and 3 bases at J; junction bases unmatched: 8. In nucleotides, the CDR3 is TGCGCCAGCGCCAAAGCGGGACTAGCGGGAACAGATACGCAGTATTTT. Amino acids: CASAKAGLAGTDTQYF.

This clone came up once. The chain recombines TRBV5-1 with TRBJ2-1, with TRBD2 matching over 12 bases. Germline CDR1 reads SGHRS; CDR2 reads YFSETQ. This CDR3 has 15 amino acids. Losses at the gene ends were 3 bases for V and 7 bases for J; bases not matched to a gene: 5. The CDR3 sequence: CASSSTSGSVNEQFF. The CDR3 DNA is TGCGCCAGCAGCTCGACTAGCGGGAGTGTAAATGAGCAGTTCTTC.